These 15 T cell receptor beta chains came from one sample sequenced in a study of monozygotic twins with cystic fibrosis. The table came from immunoSEQ multiplex PCR; TCRdb's copy has only in-frame clones and leaves some out. This sample has approximately 34,000 clones, with approximately 84% found just once. The sequenced material came from blood. These receptors were taken from a girl aged 2 to 10 with cystic fibrosis.

The chain recombines TRBV6-5 with TRBJ1-4; unclear D gene. The germline V and J ends were trimmed by 6 bases and 8 bases, with 7 bases remaining between them. In germline, CDR1 is MNHEY, CDR2 SVGAGI. This CDR3 is built from 11 residues. The CDR3 spells CASRYREKLFF. The CDR3 bases are TGTGCCAGCAGATATAGGGAAAAACTGTTTTTT.

The J gene is TRBJ2-7, the V gene TRBV29-1; a weak D match, TRBD1 (6 bases). CDR3 length equals 14 residues. CDR1 and CDR2 (germline): SQVTM, ANQGSEA. Trimming shortened V by 7 bases and J by 6 bases, and 22 bases separated the two germline ends. The CDR3 bases are TGCAGCGCTGTAGCCCGGGCCAGGGGTGGCGAGCAGTACTTC. This encodes CSAVARARGGEQYF.

This clone showed up just a few times. This CDR3 is CSVDLGAEAFF. The CDR3, as DNA: TGCAGCGTTGACCTGGGGGCTGAAGCTTTCTTT. The rearrangement joins TRBV29-1 to TRBJ1-1; weak D call: TRBD1 (5 bases). This CDR3 is built from 11 residues. V lost 3 bases and J 6 bases, leaving 8 bases between the germline ends. The germline V gene has CDR1 SQVTM and CDR2 ANQGSEA.

The rearrangement links TRBV23-1 to TRBJ2-7, with D unresolved. TRBV23-1 qualifies as an ORF whose function is uncertain. The CDR3 covers 12 residues. V lost 6 bases, J lost 4 bases, and 10 bases lay in between. This CDR3 reads CASRLNGYEQYF. CDR3 DNA: TGCGCCAGCAGGCTAAATGGGTACGAGCAGTACTTC.

This clone appeared once. The chain carries TRBV9 and TRBJ1-5, with D perhaps matching TRBD1 (6 bases). The CDR3 has 14 amino acids. V was trimmed by 0 bases and J by 6 bases, leaving 10 bases between them. The germline CDR1 and CDR2 sequences are SGDLS and YYNGEE. The CDR3 loop reads CASSVAGGAQPQHF. In DNA, the CDR3 is TGTGCCAGCAGCGTAGCTGGGGGGGCTCAGCCCCAGCATTTT.

The chain has TRBV27 and TRBJ2-7; no clear D gene. Germline assignment: CDR1 MNHEY and CDR2 SMNVEV (reference sequence). CDR3 length: 14 residues. The V end lost 2 bases, the J end lost 3 bases, and 11 bases lay between the germline ends. The CDR3 protein is CASSLVGPSYEQYF. CDR3 DNA: TGTGCCAGCAGTTTAGTGGGTCCCAGCTACGAGCAGTACTTC.

This chain joins TRBV5-1 and TRBJ2-3; 13 nucleotides agree with TRBD2. This CDR3 is built from 16 residues. The V and J ends lost 2 bases and 6 bases, in that order; junction bases with no gene match: 6. CDR1 SGHRS and CDR2 YFSETQ come from the germline V gene. The CDR3 sequence: CASSLPTSGGADTQYF. CDR3 bases: TGCGCCAGCAGCTTACCCACTAGCGGGGGGGCGGATACGCAGTATTTT.

The CDR3 spells CASSARTSGPVDTQYF. The CDR3 DNA reads as TGTGCCAGCAGTGCCCGGACTAGCGGGCCTGTAGATACGCAGTATTTT. The J gene is TRBJ2-3, the V gene TRBV6-1, with TRBD2 matching 11 bases. The CDR3 totals 16 residues. The germline V gene encodes CDR1 MNHNS and CDR2 SASEGT. V lost 4 bases, J lost 5 bases, and 8 bases stayed unmatched.

This chain connects TRBV5-6 to TRBJ1-3; D gene uncertain. In germline, CDR1 is SGHDT, CDR2 YYEEEE. V was clipped by 4 bases and J by 2 bases, with 10 bases between them. CDR3 size: 14 residues. As DNA, the CDR3 is TGTGCCAGCAGCCTCCCAGTCGCTGGAAACACCATATATTTT. Translated: CASSLPVAGNTIYF.

J is TRBJ1-1 and V is TRBV4-2; D remains unclear. Between the trimmed V and J ends, which lost 1 base and 6 bases, there was a span of 9 bases. This CDR3 is 13 amino acids long. Germline CDR1 and CDR2: LGHNA and YNFKEQ. CDR3 coding DNA: TGTGCCAGCAGCCAAGTGGCGACGGCTGAAGCTTTCTTT. Its translation: CASSQVATAEAFF.

About this clone: One junction end disagrees with the germline gene, perhaps due to a read error. The rearrangement links TRBV9 to TRBJ2-3; D could derive from TRBD1 or TRBD2 (6 bases each). Germline CDR1 reads SGDLS; CDR2 reads YYNGEE. The CDR3 runs to 14 residues. The CDR3 coding sequence is TGTGCCAGCAGCGTAGTGGGGGGCACCGATACGCAGTATTTT. It specifies CASSVVGGTDTQYF. Full variable domain (missing parts from reference TRBV9 and TRBJ2-3): DSGVTQTPKHLITATGQRVTLRCSPRSGDLSVYWYQQSLDQGLQFLIQYYNGEERAKGNILERFSAQQFPDLHSELNLSSLELGDSALYFCASSVVGGTDTQYFGPGTRLTVL.

The chain carries TRBV2 and TRBJ1-3; tentative D call: TRBD1 (6 bases). With 3 bases removed from V and 0 bases from J, the gap between germline ends came to 9 bases. This CDR3 spans 15 amino acids. In germline, CDR1 is SNHLY, CDR2 FYNNEI. This CDR3 reads CASSEDRRSGNTIYF. The CDR3 coding sequence is TGTGCCAGCAGTGAGGACAGACGCTCTGGAAACACCATATATTTT.

The chain recombines TRBV7-4 with TRBJ2-7; D is undetermined. CDR3 length: 13 residues. CDR1 and CDR2 from the germline V gene are SGHVT and SQSDAQ. Trimming left V 3 bases short and J 3 bases short, with 9 bases between. The chain's CDR3 is CASSFLPIYEQYF. As DNA, the CDR3 is TGTGCCAGCAGCTTTCTGCCCATCTACGAGCAGTACTTC. Using reference TRBV7-4 and TRBJ2-7 for the parts outside the CDR3, the full variable domain is GAGVSQSPRYKVAKRGRDVALRCDSISGHVTLYWYRQTLGQGSEVLTYSQSDAQRDKSGRPSGRFSAERPERSVSTLKIQRTEQGDSAVYLCASSFLPIYEQYFGPGTRLTVT.

The chain employs TRBV30 and TRBJ1-5, with TRBD1 matching 9 bases. The germline CDR1 and CDR2 sequences are GTSNPN and SVGIG (reference sequence). With V trimmed by 3 bases and J by 3 bases, 6 bases remained unmatched. The length of the CDR3 is 15 residues. Here the CDR3 reads CAWRATGGINQPQHF. CDR3 in DNA: TGTGCCTGGAGGGCGACAGGGGGGATCAATCAGCCCCAGCATTTT.

This clone was seen a handful of times. V is TRBV6-1 and J is TRBJ1-2; D perhaps matches TRBD1 (5 bases). Germline CDR1 MNHNS, CDR2 SASEGT. V was pared by 2 bases and J by 4 bases, with 11 bases between. This CDR3 contains 14 residues. The CDR3 loop reads CASSERSGLYGYTF. In nucleotides, the CDR3 is TGTGCCAGCAGTGAACGGTCGGGGCTCTATGGCTACACCTTC.